The 23 T cell receptor beta chains below were found in one sample sequenced in a study of STAT3 mutations in large granular lymphocyte leukemia. Study observations and caveats: At least one immunodominant TCR beta clonotype appeared in every T-cell large granular lymphocyte leukemia patient.

The protocol was immunoSEQ multiplex PCR, while the TCRdb copy is restricted to in-frame clones and leaves out a portion. Of about 24,000 clones in the sample, approximately 94% are singletons; the top ten hold 6% to 6.5%. Their recognized antigens are unknown. Material: peripheral blood mononuclear cells. These receptors were taken from a man aged 35 to 55 with T-cell large granular lymphocyte leukemia. Some clones in this sample may be carry-over from other donors' samples.

The V and J genes are TRBV2 and TRBJ2-1, with 11 bases aligning to TRBD1. Germline V gene lookup returns CDR1 SNHLY and CDR2 FYNNEI. Trimming removed 6 bases from V and 0 bases from J; junction bases left unmatched: 10. The CDR3 loop spans 18 amino acids. Here the CDR3 DNA reads TGTGCCAGCAGATGGGACAGGGGGGGCTACAGCTCCTACAATGAGCAGTTCTTC. This encodes CASRWDRGGYSSYNEQFF.

The chain couples TRBV29-1 to TRBJ2-4; D unresolved. This CDR3 spans 15 amino acids. Germline V gene data show CDR1 as SQVTM and CDR2 as ANQGSEA. Between the trimmed V and J ends, which lost 1 base and 5 bases, there was a span of 15 bases. CDR3 region: CSVEGAPGPQNIQYF. In DNA form, the CDR3 reads TGCAGCGTTGAAGGCGCCCCTGGCCCCCAAAACATTCAGTACTTC. Full variable domain (outside the CDR3, taken from reference TRBV29-1 and TRBJ2-4): SAVISQKPSRDICQRGTSLTIQCQVDSQVTMMFWYRQQPGQSLTLIATANQGSEATYESGFVIDKFPISRPNLTFSTLTVSNMSPEDSSIYLCSVEGAPGPQNIQYFGAGTRLSVL.

The chain has TRBV18 and TRBJ2-1; D is perhaps TRBD1 (6 bases). This CDR3 is 17 amino acids long. CDR1 is KGHSH, CDR2 LQKENI, per germline. The germline V and J ends were trimmed by 3 bases and 4 bases, with 19 bases remaining between them. The chain's CDR3 is CASSPTPPLDRYNEQFF. The CDR3 nucleotides are TGTGCCAGCTCACCGACCCCGCCGTTGGACAGATACAATGAGCAGTTCTTC.

V usage is TRBV27 and J usage is TRBJ2-5, with TRBD2 matching over 7 bases. V shed 0 bases and J 5 bases; nucleotides not matched to a gene: 3. Germline values: CDR1 MNHEY, CDR2 SMNVEV (reference sequence). The CDR3 length is 14 residues. CDR3 coding DNA: TGTGCCAGCAGTTTATCGCCCGGGGGGGAGACCCAGTACTTC. It yields the protein CASSLSPGGETQYF.

V is TRBV7-9 and J is TRBJ1-2, with 8 bases that match TRBD1. Germline CDR1 is SEHNR and CDR2 is FQNEAQ (reference sequence). V trimming: 5 bases; J trimming: 9 bases; junction bases outside the gene matches: 11. CDR3 length: 14 amino acids. The chain's CDR3 is CASSTDRAALRYTF. In DNA, the CDR3 is TGTGCCAGCAGCACGGACAGGGCCGCCCTTCGCTACACCTTC.

This chain links TRBV28 with TRBJ1-4, with a possible D match to TRBD1 (5 bases). CDR1 MDHEN and CDR2 SYDVKM come from the germline V gene. The CDR3 covers 13 residues. Trimming took 7 bases from V and 3 from J, leaving 9 bases between them. The CDR3 region has the DNA TGTGCCAGCAAGGGGCCCCCTAATGAAAAACTGTTTTTT. Protein: CASKGPPNEKLFF.

The chain employs TRBV5-1 and TRBJ1-1; D unresolved. Deletions cut 0 bases from V and 4 bases from J, with 10 bases between. Germline CDR1 is SGHRS and CDR2 is YFSETQ. The CDR3 is 14 residues long. The CDR3 reads CASSLALVSTEAFF. The CDR3 DNA follows: TGCGCCAGCAGCTTGGCCTTGGTGAGCACTGAAGCTTTCTTT.

The V call is TRBV5-1, the J call TRBJ2-5; D not certain. Between the trimmed V and J ends, which lost 1 base and 1 base, there was a span of 8 bases. This CDR3 has 14 residues. CDR1 and CDR2 (germline): SGHRS, YFSETQ. CDR3 DNA: TGCGCCAGCAGCTTGAGCCCACCCCAAGAGACCCAGTACTTC. This sequence encodes CASSLSPPQETQYF.

V is TRBV7-2 and J is TRBJ2-7, with unresolved D. In germline, CDR1 is SGHTA, CDR2 FQGNSA. The CDR3 consists of 13 residues. Trimming took off 3 bases at V and 2 bases at J, with 8 bases between the two ends. CDR3 sequence (DNA): TGTGCCAGCAGCTTGGGCAGCCCCTACGAGCAGTACTTC. Translation: CASSLGSPYEQYF.

This chain uses TRBV5-4 with TRBJ2-1, with 7 bases identical to TRBD2. The length of the CDR3 is 12 residues. J gave up 10 bases and V 0 bases, and 1 base lay outside the gene matches. Germline CDR1 reads SGHNT; CDR2 reads YYREEE (reference sequence). The CDR3 nucleotides read TGTGCCAGCAGCTTGGAGGGAGGGGAGCAGTTCTTC. Translated: CASSLEGGEQFF.

The gene calls are TRBV4-3 and TRBJ2-7; TRBD2 aligns across 7 bases. The CDR3 length is 16 residues. Germline lookup yields CDR1 LGHNA and CDR2 YSLEER. Unmatched junction bases numbered 8, after V lost 0 bases and J lost 3 bases. The CDR3 region is CASSQDFGGRGYEQYF. In DNA form, the CDR3 reads TGCGCCAGCAGCCAAGATTTCGGGGGGAGAGGCTACGAGCAGTACTTC.

This rearrangement joins TRBV5-1 to TRBJ2-7, with a tentative D call TRBD2 (6 bases). CDR3 length: 13 residues. The germline gives CDR1 SGHRS, CDR2 YFSETQ. V lost 4 bases, J lost 1 base, and 9 bases lay in between. The DNA for the CDR3 is TGCGCCAGCAGCCGCGGGGATTCCTACGAGCAGTACTTC. Translation gives CASSRGDSYEQYF.

This chain joins TRBV25-1 and TRBJ2-3; 10 nucleotides align to TRBD2. V was clipped by 5 bases and J by 5 bases; unmatched bases: 10. The CDR3 is made up of 16 amino acids. Germline V gene sequence: CDR1 MGHDK, CDR2 SYGVNS. CDR3 sequence: CASSRVSGGRKDTQYF. The DNA of the CDR3 is TGTGCCAGCAGTAGAGTTAGCGGGGGGAGGAAAGATACGCAGTATTTT.

The V call is TRBV4-1, the J call TRBJ1-5, with D possibly TRBD1 on 5 matching bases. From germline, CDR1 is MGHRA and CDR2 YSYEKL. This CDR3 spans 15 amino acids. Trimming cost V 2 bases and J 3 bases, with 11 bases left between them. CDR3 loop: CASSQLDKANQPQHF. The CDR3, as DNA: TGCGCCAGCAGCCAACTGGACAAAGCCAATCAGCCCCAGCATTTT.

This sequence joins TRBV13 and TRBJ1-6; D perhaps matches TRBD1 (6 bases). Germline V gene data show CDR1 as PRHDT and CDR2 as FYEKMQ (reference sequence). V lost 7 bases and J 5 bases, leaving 9 bases between the germline ends. The CDR3 is 13 amino acids. The CDR3 region is CASKQGNNSPLHF. The DNA for the CDR3 is TGTGCCAGCAAACAGGGTAATAATTCACCCCTCCACTTT.

CDR3 nucleotides: TGTGCCAGCAGTTATGTCGACAGGGGAGCTTTCTTT. Translation: CASSYVDRGAFF. J is TRBJ1-1 and V is TRBV7-2; TRBD1 matches 8 bases. Germline CDR1 and CDR2: SGHTA and FQGNSA. The V segment lost 6 bases and the J segment 10 bases; nucleotides outside the gene matches: 7. The length of the CDR3 is 12 residues.

This rearrangement joins TRBV6-6 to TRBJ2-5; D tentatively reads TRBD1 or TRBD2 (5 bases each). CDR3 length: 14 residues. Looked up from germline, CDR1 is MNHNY and CDR2 is SVGAGI (reference sequence). Trimming stripped 0 bases from V and 5 bases from J, with 10 bases between. The chain's CDR3 is CASSYSTGRETQYF. The CDR3 region has the DNA TGTGCCAGCAGTTACTCGACGGGGCGGGAGACCCAGTACTTC.

In this sample, this clone turned up once. The sample carries other DNA sequences with the same CDR3. V and J are TRBV29-1 and TRBJ2-7, with 13 bases matching TRBD2. V trimming: 1 base; J trimming: 3 bases; junction bases outside the gene matches: 0. This CDR3 region has 14 residues. Germline V gene sequence: CDR1 SQVTM, CDR2 ANQGSEA. CDR3 DNA sequence: TGCAGCGTTGAAGGACTAGCGGGGGGCTACGAGCAGTACTTC. It yields the protein CSVEGLAGGYEQYF.

The gene calls are TRBV29-1 and TRBJ2-7; D is tentatively TRBD1 or TRBD2 (5 bases each). The CDR3 runs 12 residues. Trimming pared 2 bases from V and 7 bases from J, leaving 12 bases between. The germline V gene encodes CDR1 SQVTM and CDR2 ANQGSEA. The CDR3 sequence: CSVEFRDEEQYF. The CDR3 nucleotides read TGCAGCGTTGAATTCAGGGACGAGGAGCAGTACTTC.

The chain has TRBV5-5 and TRBJ2-2; D is unresolved. The CDR3 extends over 16 amino acids. Germline V gene sequence: CDR1 SGHKS, CDR2 YYEKEE (reference sequence). Trimming shortened V by 1 base and J by 4 bases, and 14 bases separated the two germline ends. The CDR3 loop reads CASSLRWAPGTGELFF. CDR3 DNA: TGTGCCAGCAGCTTGCGGTGGGCCCCGGGCACCGGGGAGCTGTTTTTT.

This chain links TRBV4-1 with TRBJ1-2; possible D gene TRBD1, 5 bases. Germline V CDR1 and CDR2: MGHRA, YSYEKL. V lost 3 bases and J lost 4, with 9 bases in between. This CDR3 is built from 13 residues. This chain's CDR3 is CASSQGQGYGYTF. In DNA, the CDR3 is TGCGCCAGCAGCCAGGGGCAGGGCTATGGCTACACCTTC.

The chain couples TRBV5-4 to TRBJ1-6; 9 bases are shared with TRBD1. The CDR3 loop spans 14 amino acids. From germline, CDR1 is SGHNT and CDR2 YYREEE (reference sequence). With 2 bases clipped from V and 6 bases from J, the junction kept 0 bases outside the gene matches. CDR3 residues: CASSLQGANSPLHF. In DNA form, the CDR3 reads TGTGCCAGCAGCTTACAGGGGGCTAATTCACCCCTCCACTTT.

The chain has TRBV7-9 and TRBJ2-3, with 9 bases identical to TRBD2. The CDR3 loop spans 18 amino acids. The V and J ends lost 3 bases and 2 bases, in that order; junction bases with no gene match: 12. The germline V gene has CDR1 SEHNR and CDR2 FQNEAQ (reference sequence). As DNA, the CDR3 is TGTGCCAGCAGCTTTCCTCCGGCGGGGGGGAAACCCACAGATACGCAGTATTTT. Translated: CASSFPPAGGKPTDTQYF.